This is a list of T cell receptor beta chains from one sample in a study of Ad26.COV2.S vaccination and SARS-CoV-2 variants. Profiling relied on immunoSEQ multiplex PCR, and the TCRdb table lists in-frame clones only, not all of them. The sample has a few hundred thousand clones, about 92% seen once. The sample in question was peripheral blood, obtained in a trial of Ad26.COV2.S vaccine versus placebo. These receptors came from a person between 18 and 65 years old who received the Ad26.COV2.S COVID-19 vaccine or a placebo. The CDR3 runs from the conserved cysteine through the conserved F or W.

v_gene: TRBV15; j_gene: TRBJ2-7; CDR3aa: CATSRGLAGPYYEQYF
v_gene: TRBV18; j_gene: TRBJ1-4; CDR3aa: CASSPVQGANEKLFF
v_gene: TRBV11-3; j_gene: TRBJ2-1; CDR3aa: CASSNWRDSINEQFF
v_gene: TRBV6-5; j_gene: TRBJ2-3; CDR3aa: CASSLGLSTDTQYF
v_gene: TRBV7-2; j_gene: TRBJ2-3; CDR3aa: CASSLARGQGDTQYF
v_gene: TRBV28; j_gene: TRBJ1-6; CDR3aa: CASTIEGGTVAGRNSPLHF
v_gene: TRBV18; j_gene: TRBJ1-1; CDR3aa: CASGPGTLLGTEAFF
v_gene: TRBV4-1; j_gene: TRBJ2-3; CDR3aa: CASSQVRLAGGTSTDTQYF
v_gene: TRBV5-1; j_gene: TRBJ2-1; CDR3aa: CASSLAEVSSYNEQFF
v_gene: TRBV18; j_gene: TRBJ1-1; CDR3aa: CASSLRGPEAFF
v_gene: TRBV15; j_gene: TRBJ2-1; CDR3aa: CATSRVRGRNNEQFF
v_gene: TRBV18; j_gene: TRBJ1-1; CDR3aa: CASSPLGQGANTEAFF
v_gene: TRBV12-3/TRBV12-4; j_gene: TRBJ2-1; CDR3aa: CASSLESYNEQFF
v_gene: TRBV18; j_gene: TRBJ2-5; CDR3aa: CASSPPERAGFPETQYF
v_gene: TRBV23-1; j_gene: TRBJ2-3; CDR3aa: CANWARWYRTQYF
v_gene: TRBV10-1; j_gene: TRBJ1-1; CDR3aa: CASSAKSGLGTEAFF
v_gene: TRBV19; j_gene: TRBJ1-1; CDR3aa: CASSHPRDTDEAFF